What follows are 4 T cell receptor beta chains derived from one specimen sequenced in a study of T cell repertoires in ileal Crohn's disease (dated by TCRdb to the late 2010s). Libraries were constructed by the immunoSEQ multiplex PCR assay. The immuneACCESS repertoire file appears here via TCRdb, limited to in-frame rearrangements. These files lack a portion of the clones; in checked studies, under half of the deficit traces to unresolved V genes, and the cause of the others is not known. This sample comprises about 5,400 clones, about four fifths of them detected only once. The ten largest account for 20% of the sample. The label giving this sample's time point can be read as: inflamed ileum from the surgical specimen. Sequencing was carried out using ileal tissue. These receptors were obtained from an adult with Crohn's disease.

The chain couples TRBV18 to TRBJ2-1; unclear D gene. V was cut by 6 bases and J by 3 bases, with 12 bases left in between. The CDR3 consists of 14 residues. Looked up from germline, CDR1 is KGHSH and CDR2 is LQKENI. DNA of the CDR3: TGTGCCAGCTCCCCTACGGGCTTCTACAATGAGCAGTTCTTC. Protein sequence: CASSPTGFYNEQFF. The full variable domain, in which reference TRBV18 and TRBJ2-1 provide the parts outside the CDR3, is NAGVMQNPRHLVRRRGQEARLRCSPMKGHSHVYWYRQLPEEGLKFMVYLQKENIIDESGMPKERFSAEFPKEGPSILRIQQVVRGDSAAYFCASSPTGFYNEQFFGPGTRLTVL.

The chain is built from TRBV18 and TRBJ2-3; D is perhaps TRBD1 (6 bases). The V and J ends lost 5 bases and 2 bases respectively, with 14 bases between them. Germline CDR1 and CDR2: KGHSH and LQKENI. The CDR3 has 15 amino acids. The CDR3: CASSDSGVFTDTQYF. CDR3 nucleotides: TGTGCCAGCTCAGATTCAGGGGTCTTCACAGATACGCAGTATTTT.

J is TRBJ2-5 and V is TRBV7-6, with D hard to call. CDR3 length: 11 residues. The V gene lost 3 bases and the J gene lost 1 base, with 0 bases spanning the gap. The germline CDR1 and CDR2 sequences are SGHVS and FNYEAQ. The CDR3 bases are TGTGCCAGCAGCTTCCAAGAGACCCAGTACTTC. It translates to CASSFQETQYF.

The rearrangement joins TRBV7-3 to TRBJ2-5; D is possibly TRBD2 (5 bases). The CDR3 extends over 15 amino acids. In germline, CDR1 is SGHTA, CDR2 FQGTGA. V lost 5 bases to trimming and J lost 0 bases, with 13 bases between them. In DNA, the CDR3 is TGTGCCAGCAGCCCAGGTGGAGCGGACCAAGAGACCCAGTACTTC. Residues: CASSPGGADQETQYF.